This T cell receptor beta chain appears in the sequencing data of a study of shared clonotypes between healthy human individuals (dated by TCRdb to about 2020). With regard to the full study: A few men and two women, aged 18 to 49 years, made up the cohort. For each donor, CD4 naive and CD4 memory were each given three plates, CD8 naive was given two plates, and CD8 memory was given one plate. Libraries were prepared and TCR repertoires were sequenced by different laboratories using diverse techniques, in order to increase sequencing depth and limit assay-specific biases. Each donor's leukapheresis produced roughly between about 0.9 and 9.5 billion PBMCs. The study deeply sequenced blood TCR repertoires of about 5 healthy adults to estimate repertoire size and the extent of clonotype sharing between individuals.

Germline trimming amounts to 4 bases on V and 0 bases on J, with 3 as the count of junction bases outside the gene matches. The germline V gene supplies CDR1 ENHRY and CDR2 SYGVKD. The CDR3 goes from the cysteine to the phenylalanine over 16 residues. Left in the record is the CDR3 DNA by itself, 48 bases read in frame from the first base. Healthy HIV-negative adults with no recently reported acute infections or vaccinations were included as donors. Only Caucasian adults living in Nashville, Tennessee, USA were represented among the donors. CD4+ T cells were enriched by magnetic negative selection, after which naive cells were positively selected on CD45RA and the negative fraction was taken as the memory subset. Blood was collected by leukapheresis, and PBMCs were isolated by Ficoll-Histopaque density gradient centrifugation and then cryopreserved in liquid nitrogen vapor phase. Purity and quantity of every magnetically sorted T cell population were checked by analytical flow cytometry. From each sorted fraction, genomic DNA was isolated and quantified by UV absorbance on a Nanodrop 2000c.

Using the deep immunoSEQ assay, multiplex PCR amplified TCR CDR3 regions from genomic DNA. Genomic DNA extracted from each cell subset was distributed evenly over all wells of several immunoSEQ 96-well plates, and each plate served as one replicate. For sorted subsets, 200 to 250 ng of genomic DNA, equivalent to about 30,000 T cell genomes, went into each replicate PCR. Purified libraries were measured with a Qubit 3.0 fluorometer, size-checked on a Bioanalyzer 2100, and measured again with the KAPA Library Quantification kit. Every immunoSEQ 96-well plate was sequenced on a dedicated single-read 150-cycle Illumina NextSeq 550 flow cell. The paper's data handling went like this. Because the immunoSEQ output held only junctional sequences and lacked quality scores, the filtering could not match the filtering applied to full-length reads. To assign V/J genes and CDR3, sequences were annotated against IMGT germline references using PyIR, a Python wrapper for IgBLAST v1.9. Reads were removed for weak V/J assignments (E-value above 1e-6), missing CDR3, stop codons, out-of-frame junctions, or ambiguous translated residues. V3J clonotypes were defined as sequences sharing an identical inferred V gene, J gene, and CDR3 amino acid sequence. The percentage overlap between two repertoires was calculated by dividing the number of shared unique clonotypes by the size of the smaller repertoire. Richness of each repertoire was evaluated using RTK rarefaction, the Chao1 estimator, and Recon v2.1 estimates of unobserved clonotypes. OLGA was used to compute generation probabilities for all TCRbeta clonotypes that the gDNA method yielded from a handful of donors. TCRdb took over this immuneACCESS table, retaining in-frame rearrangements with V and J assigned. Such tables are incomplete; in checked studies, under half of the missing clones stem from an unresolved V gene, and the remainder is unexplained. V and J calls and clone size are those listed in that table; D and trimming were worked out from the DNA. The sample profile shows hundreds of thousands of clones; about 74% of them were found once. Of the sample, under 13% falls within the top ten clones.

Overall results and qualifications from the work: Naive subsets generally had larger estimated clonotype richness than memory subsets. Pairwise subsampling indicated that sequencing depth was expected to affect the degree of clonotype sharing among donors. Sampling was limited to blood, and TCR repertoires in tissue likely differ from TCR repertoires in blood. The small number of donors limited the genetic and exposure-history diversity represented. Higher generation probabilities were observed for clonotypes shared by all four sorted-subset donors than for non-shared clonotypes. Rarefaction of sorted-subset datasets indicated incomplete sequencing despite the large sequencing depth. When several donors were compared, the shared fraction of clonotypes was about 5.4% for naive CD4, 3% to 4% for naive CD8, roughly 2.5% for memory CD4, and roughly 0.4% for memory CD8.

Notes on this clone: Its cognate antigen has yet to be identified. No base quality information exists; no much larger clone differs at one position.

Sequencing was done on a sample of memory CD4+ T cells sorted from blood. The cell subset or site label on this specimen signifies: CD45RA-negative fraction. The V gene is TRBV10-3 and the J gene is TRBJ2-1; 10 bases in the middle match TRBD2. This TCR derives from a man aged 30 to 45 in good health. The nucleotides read TGTGCCATCAGTGGAGCTAGCGGGAGCTCCTACAATGAGCAGTTCTTC. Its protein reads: CAISGASGSSYNEQFF.